This T cell receptor (beta chain) was documented in a study of T cell responses to AZD1222 COVID-19 vaccine. The study, taken as a whole, reports: Without day 14 samples, only post-peak T cell repertoires were studied. The donor cohort was predominantly white British with a female majority, and clonal diversity may have been underestimated. The span of vaccine-associated CD4 TCRs extended across spike, with dominance at 160-218 and 743-854. Baseline serostatus was positive in only a handful of AZD1222 recipients.

Concerning this clone: The target antigen is unknown.

Only in-frame clones appear in the TCRdb table, and some are missing; sequencing was by immunoSEQ multiplex PCR. The repertoire has 100,000 to 140,000 clones, 87% of them found once; the top ten carry approximately 4.8%. The CDR3 has 16 amino acids. The germline CDR1 and CDR2 sequences are WSHSY and SAAADI. The V and J ends lost 2 bases and 0 bases respectively, with 8 bases between them. The gene calls are TRBV10-2 and TRBJ2-6; D remains ambiguous. Sequencing used peripheral blood, obtained 28 days after the second AZD1222 dose. This clonotype was sampled from an adult who received the AZD1222 COVID-19 vaccine. CDR3 region: CASSEERISGANVLTF. The CDR3 nucleotides read TGCGCCAGCAGTGAGGAACGGATCTCTGGGGCCAACGTCCTGACTTTC.